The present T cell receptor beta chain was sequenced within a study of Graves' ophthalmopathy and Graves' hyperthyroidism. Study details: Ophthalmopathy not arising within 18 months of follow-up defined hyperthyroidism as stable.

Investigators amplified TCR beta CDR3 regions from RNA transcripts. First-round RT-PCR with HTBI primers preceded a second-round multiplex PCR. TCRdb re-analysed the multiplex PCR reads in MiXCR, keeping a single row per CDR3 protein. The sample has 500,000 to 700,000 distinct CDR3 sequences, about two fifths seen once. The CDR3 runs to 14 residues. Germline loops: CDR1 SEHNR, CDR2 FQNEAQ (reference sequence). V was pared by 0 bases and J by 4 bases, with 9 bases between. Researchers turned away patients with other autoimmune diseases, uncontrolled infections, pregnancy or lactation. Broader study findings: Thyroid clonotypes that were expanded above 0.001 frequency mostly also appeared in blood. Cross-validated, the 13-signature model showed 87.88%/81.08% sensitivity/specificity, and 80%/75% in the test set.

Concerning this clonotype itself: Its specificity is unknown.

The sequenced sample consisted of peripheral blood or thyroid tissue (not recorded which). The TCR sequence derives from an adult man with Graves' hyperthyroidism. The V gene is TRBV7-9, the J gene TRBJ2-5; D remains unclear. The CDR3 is CASSLAQRRETQYF. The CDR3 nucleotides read TGTGCCAGCAGCTTAGCACAGCGAAGAGAGACCCAGTACTTC.